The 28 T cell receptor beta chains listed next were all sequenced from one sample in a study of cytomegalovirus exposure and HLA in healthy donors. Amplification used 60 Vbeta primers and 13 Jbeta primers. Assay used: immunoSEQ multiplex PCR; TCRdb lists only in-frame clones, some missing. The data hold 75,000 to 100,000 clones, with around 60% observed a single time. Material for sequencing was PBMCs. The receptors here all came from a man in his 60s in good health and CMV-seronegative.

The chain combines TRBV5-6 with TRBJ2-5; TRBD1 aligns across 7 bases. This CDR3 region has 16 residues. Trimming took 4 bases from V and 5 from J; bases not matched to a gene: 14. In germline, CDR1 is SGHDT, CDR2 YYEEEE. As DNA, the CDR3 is TGTGCCAGCAGCCTGAAGACAGGGAGAAATCTGGAGACCCAGTACTTC. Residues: CASSLKTGRNLETQYF.

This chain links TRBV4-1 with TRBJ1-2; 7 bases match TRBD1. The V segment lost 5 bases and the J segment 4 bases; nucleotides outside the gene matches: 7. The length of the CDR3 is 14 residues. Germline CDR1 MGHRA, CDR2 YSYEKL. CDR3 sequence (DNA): TGCGCCAGCAGCACCCGACAGGGCCCCTATGGCTACACCTTC. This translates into CASSTRQGPYGYTF.

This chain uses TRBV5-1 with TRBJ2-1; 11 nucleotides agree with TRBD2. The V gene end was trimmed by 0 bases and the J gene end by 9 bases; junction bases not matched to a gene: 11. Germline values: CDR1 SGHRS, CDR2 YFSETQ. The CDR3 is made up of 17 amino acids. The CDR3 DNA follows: TGCGCCAGCAGCTTGGCCCCGACTAGCGGGAATTACGCTGAGCAGTTCTTC. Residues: CASSLAPTSGNYAEQFF.

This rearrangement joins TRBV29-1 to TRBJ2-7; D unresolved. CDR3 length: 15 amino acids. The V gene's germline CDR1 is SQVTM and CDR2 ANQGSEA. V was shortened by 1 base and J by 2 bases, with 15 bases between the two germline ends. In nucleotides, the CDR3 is TGCAGCGTTGAAGGAAGCACAGATGAGACCTACGAGCAGTACTTC. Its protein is CSVEGSTDETYEQYF.

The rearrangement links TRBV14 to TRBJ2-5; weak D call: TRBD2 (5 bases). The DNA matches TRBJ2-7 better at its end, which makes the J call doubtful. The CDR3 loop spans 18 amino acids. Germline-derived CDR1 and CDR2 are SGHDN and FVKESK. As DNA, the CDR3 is TGTGCCAGCAGCCAAGCTAAGTTCGCGGGTTTGGGGATCTACGAGCAGTACTTC. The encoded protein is CASSQAKFAGLGIYEQYF.

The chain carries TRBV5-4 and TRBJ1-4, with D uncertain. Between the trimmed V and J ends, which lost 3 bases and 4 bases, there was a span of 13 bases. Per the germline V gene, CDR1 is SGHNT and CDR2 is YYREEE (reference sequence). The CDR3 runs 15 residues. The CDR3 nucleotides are TGTGCCAGCAGCTCTTATAGGACTGGTAATGAAAAACTGTTTTTT. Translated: CASSSYRTGNEKLFF.

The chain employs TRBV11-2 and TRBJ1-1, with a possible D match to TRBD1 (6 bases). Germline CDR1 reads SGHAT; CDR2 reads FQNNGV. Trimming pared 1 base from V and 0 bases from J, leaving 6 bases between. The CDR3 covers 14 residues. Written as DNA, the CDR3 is TGTGCCAGCAGCTTAGGGGGGCTGAACACTGAAGCTTTCTTT. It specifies CASSLGGLNTEAFF.

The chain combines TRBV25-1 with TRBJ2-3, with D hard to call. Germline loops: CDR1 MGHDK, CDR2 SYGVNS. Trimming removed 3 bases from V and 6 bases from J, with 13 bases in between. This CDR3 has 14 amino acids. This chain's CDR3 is CASSDKRFWDTQYF. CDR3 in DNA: TGTGCCAGCAGTGACAAGAGGTTCTGGGATACGCAGTATTTT.

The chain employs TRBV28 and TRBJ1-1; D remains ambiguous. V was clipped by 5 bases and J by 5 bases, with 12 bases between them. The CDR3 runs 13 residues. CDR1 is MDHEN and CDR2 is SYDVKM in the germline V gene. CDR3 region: CASSQVYHTEAFF. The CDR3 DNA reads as TGTGCCAGCAGTCAAGTCTACCATACTGAAGCTTTCTTT.

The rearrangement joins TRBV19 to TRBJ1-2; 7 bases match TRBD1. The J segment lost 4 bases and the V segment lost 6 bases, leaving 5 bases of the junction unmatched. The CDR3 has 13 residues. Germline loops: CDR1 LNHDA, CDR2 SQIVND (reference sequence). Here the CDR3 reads CASRAGTAYGYTF. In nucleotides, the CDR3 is TGTGCCAGTAGGGCAGGGACAGCCTATGGCTACACCTTC.

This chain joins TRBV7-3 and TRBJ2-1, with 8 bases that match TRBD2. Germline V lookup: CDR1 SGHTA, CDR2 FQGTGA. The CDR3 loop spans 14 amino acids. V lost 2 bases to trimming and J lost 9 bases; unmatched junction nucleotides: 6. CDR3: CASSLEWTSSEQFF. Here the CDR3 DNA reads TGTGCCAGCAGCTTAGAATGGACTAGCAGTGAGCAGTTCTTC.

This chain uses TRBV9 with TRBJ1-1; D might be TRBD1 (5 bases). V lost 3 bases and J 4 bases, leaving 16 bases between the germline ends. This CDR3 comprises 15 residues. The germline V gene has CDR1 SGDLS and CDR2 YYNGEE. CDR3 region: CASSEGRWGGTEAFF. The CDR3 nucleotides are TGTGCCAGCAGCGAGGGACGTTGGGGGGGCACTGAAGCTTTCTTT. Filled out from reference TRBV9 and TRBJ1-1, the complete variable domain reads DSGVTQTPKHLITATGQRVTLRCSPRSGDLSVYWYQQSLDQGLQFLIQYYNGEERAKGNILERFSAQQFPDLHSELNLSSLELGDSALYFCASSEGRWGGTEAFFGQGTRLTVV.

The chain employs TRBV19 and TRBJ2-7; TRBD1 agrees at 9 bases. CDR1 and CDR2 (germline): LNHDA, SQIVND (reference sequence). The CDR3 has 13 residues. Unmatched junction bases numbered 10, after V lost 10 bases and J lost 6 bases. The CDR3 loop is CATSLDRGTEQYF. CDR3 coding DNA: TGTGCCACCTCCCTCGACAGGGGGACCGAGCAGTACTTC. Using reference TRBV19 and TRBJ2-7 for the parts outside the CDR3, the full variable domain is DGGITQSPKYLFRKEGQNVTLSCEQNLNHDAMYWYRQDPGQGLRLIYYSQIVNDFQKGDIAEGYSVSREKKESFPLTVTSAQKNPTAFYLCATSLDRGTEQYFGPGTRLTVT.

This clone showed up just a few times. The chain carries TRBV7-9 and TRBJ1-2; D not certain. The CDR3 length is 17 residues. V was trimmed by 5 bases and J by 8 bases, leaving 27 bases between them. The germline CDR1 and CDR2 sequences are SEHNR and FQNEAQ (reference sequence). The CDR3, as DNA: TGTGCCAGCAGCCCGATGTCCCCCCTCCTTAGTGGTGCGGGCTACACCTTC. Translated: CASSPMSPLLSGAGYTF.

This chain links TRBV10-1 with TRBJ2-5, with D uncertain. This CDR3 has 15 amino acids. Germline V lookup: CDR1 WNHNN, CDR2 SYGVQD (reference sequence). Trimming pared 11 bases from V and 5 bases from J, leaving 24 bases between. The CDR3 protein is CAQRRELGVTETQYF. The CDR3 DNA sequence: TGCGCCCAGCGTCGAGAATTAGGTGTAACCGAGACCCAGTACTTC.

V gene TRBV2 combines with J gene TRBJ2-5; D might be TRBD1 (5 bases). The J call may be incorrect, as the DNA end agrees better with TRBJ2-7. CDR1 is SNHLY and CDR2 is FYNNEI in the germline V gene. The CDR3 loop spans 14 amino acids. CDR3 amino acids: CASSVGQVTYEQYF. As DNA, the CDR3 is TGTGCCAGCAGTGTGGGGCAGGTCACCTACGAGCAGTACTTC.

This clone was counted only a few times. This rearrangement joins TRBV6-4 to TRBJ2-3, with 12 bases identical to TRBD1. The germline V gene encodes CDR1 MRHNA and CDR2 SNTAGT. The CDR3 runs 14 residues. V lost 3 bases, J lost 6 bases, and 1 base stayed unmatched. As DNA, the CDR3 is TGTGCCAGCAGTGAGGGACAGGGGGCGGATACGCAGTATTTT. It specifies CASSEGQGADTQYF.

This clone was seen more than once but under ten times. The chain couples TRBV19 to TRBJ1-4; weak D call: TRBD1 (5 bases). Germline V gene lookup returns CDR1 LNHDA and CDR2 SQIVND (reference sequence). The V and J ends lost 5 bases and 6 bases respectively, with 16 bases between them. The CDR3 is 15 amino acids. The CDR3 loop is CASSVTGTTYEKLFF. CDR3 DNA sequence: TGTGCCAGTAGTGTAACCGGGACTACCTATGAAAAACTGTTTTTT.

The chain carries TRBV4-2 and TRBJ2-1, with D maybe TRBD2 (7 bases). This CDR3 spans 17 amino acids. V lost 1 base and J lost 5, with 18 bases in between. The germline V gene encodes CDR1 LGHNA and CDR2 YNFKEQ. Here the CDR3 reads CASSQGGGYTINNEQFF. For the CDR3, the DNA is TGTGCCAGCAGCCAAGGGGGGGGCTACACAATCAACAATGAGCAGTTCTTC.

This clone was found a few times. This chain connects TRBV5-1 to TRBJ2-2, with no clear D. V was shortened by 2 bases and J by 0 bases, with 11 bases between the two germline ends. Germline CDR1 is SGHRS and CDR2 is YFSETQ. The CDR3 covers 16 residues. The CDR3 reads CASSFEPPTNTGELFF. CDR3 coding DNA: TGCGCCAGCAGCTTCGAACCACCTACGAACACCGGGGAGCTGTTTTTT.

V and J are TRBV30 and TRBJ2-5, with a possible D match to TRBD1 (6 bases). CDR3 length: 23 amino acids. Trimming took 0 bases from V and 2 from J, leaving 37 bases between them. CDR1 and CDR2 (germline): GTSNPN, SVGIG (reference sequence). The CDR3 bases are TGTGCCTGGAGTGTGGGAGCTTGGGGCGTTGACCCCCAGGGGACACCGAATCAAGAGACCCAGTACTTC. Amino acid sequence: CAWSVGAWGVDPQGTPNQETQYF.

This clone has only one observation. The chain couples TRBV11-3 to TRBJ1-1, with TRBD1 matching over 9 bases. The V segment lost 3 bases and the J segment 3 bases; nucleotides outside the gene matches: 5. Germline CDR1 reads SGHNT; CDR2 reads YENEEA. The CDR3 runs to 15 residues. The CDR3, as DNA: TGTGCCAGCAGCTTGGGACAGGGAATTGACACTGAAGCTTTCTTT. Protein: CASSLGQGIDTEAFF.

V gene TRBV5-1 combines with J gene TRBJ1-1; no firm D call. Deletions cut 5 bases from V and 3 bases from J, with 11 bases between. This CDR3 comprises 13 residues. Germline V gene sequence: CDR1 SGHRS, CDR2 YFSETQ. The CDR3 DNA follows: TGCGCCAGCAGTCCAGGATGGGACACTGAAGCTTTCTTT. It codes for CASSPGWDTEAFF.

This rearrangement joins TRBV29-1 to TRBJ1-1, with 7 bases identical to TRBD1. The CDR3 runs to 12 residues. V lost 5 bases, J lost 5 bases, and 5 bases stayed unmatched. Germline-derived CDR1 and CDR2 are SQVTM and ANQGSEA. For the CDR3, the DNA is TGCAGCGTTAACAGGGGCGAGACTGAAGCTTTCTTT. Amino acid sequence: CSVNRGETEAFF.

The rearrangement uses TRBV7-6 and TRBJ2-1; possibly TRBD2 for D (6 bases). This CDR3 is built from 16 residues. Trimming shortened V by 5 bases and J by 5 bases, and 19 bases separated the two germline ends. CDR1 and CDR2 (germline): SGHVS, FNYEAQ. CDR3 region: CASSPELWAGNNEQFF. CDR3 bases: TGTGCCAGCAGCCCTGAGCTGTGGGCGGGAAACAATGAGCAGTTCTTC.

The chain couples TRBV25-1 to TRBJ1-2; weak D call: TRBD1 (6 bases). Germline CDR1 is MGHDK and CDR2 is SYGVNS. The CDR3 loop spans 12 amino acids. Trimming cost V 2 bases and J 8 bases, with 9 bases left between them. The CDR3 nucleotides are TGTGCCAGCAGTGAACAGGGGAAAGGCTACACCTTC. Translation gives CASSEQGKGYTF.

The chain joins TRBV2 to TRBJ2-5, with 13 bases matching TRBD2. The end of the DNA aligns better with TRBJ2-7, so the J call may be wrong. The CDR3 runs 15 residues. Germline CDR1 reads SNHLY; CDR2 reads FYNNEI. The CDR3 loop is CASSLRGLAGIEQYF. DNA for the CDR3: TGTGCCAGCAGTCTCCGGGGACTAGCGGGAATCGAGCAGTACTTC.

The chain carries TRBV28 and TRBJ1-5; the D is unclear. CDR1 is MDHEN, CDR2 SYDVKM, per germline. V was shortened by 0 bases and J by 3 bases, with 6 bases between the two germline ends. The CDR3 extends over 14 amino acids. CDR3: CASSLWEINQPQHF. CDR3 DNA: TGTGCCAGCAGTTTATGGGAGATCAATCAGCCCCAGCATTTT.